Included here is one T cell receptor beta chain sequence, with context. The CDR3 extends over 13 amino acids. V lost 2 bases and J lost 6, with 11 bases in between. The germline gives CDR1 SGHNT, CDR2 YYREEE (reference sequence). This entry belongs to a study of blood T cell repertoires in COVID-19. Study background: Italy, Spain and the United States were the sources of the convalescent and acute COVID-19 samples. PBMCs, B-cell-depleted T cells, or T cells provided the cDNA or gDNA that made up the material.

Original data processing: Estimation of nucleated cell counts was performed using reference gene primer amplification. Clones were read by immunoSEQ multiplex PCR, and TCRdb kept only the in-frame ones, dropping some. V and J calls and clone size are copied from that table; D and trimming were computed from the DNA. The data show roughly 250,000 clones, more than 70% seen once. The source is a man aged 35-49 years with active or convalescent COVID-19. The sequenced sample consisted of peripheral blood. This chain connects TRBV5-4 to TRBJ1-2; TRBD1 is a possible D gene (6 bases). CDR3 bases: TGTGCCAGCAGCTTAACCCCAGGGGATGGCTACACCTTC. This sequence encodes CASSLTPGDGYTF.